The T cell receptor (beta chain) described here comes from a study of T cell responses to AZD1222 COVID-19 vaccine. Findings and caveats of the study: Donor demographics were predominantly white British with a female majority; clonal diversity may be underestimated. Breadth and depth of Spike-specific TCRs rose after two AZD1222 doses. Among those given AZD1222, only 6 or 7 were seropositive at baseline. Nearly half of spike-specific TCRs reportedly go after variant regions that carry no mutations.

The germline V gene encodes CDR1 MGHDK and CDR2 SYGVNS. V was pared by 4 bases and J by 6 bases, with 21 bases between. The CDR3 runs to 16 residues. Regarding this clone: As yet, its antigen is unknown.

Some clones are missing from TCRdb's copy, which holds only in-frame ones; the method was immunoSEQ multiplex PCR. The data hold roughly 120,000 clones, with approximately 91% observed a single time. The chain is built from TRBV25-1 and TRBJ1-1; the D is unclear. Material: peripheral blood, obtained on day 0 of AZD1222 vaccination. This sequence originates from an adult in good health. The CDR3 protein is CASSASHGGQYAEAFF. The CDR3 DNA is TGTGCCAGCAGTGCGTCACACGGCGGTCAATATGCTGAAGCTTTCTTT.